This entry lists 19 T cell receptor beta chains sequenced from one sample in a study of T-cell reconstitution after alpha-beta-depleted transplantation in children. TCRbeta library construction was performed incorporating unique molecular identifiers. Each CDR3 protein is one row after TCRdb ran MiXCR on the PCR reads. This sample yields around 200,000 distinct CDR3 sequences, of which around 10% are seen a single time; less than 8% belongs to the top ten. This sample comprised PBMCs from the stem cell graft donor, obtained from the stem cell graft. Receptor source: a human donor who donated a stem cell graft to a child with acute lymphoblastic leukemia.

This clonotype was detected a few times. This rearrangement joins TRBV3-1 to TRBJ2-7; D not resolved. This CDR3 has 14 residues. Trimming pared 2 bases from V and 5 bases from J, leaving 13 bases between. Germline assignment: CDR1 LGHDT and CDR2 YNNKEL (reference sequence). The CDR3 spells CASSQMSLDHEQYF. In nucleotides, the CDR3 is TGTGCCAGCAGCCAAATGAGCCTGGACCACGAGCAGTACTTC.

The chain uses TRBV6-1 and TRBJ2-7; D is unresolved. The CDR3 loop spans 13 amino acids. CDR1 and CDR2 (germline): MNHNS, SASEGT. Trimming cost V 4 bases and J 4 bases, with 11 bases left between them. The CDR3 is CASSGSPAYEQYF. The CDR3 DNA sequence: TGTGCCAGCAGTGGATCCCCCGCGTACGAGCAGTACTTC.

In its sample, this clonotype was seen a few times. The V gene is TRBV11-2, the J gene TRBJ1-5; tentative D call: TRBD1 (5 bases). Trimming removed 4 bases from V and 0 bases from J, with 13 bases in between. CDR1 and CDR2 (germline): SGHAT, FQNNGV. CDR3 length: 16 residues. The CDR3 spells CASSSGGGYSNQPQHF. In nucleotides, the CDR3 is TGTGCCAGCAGCTCGGGGGGAGGTTATAGCAATCAGCCCCAGCATTTT.

This rearrangement joins TRBV12-3 or TRBV12-4 to TRBJ2-1, with a weak D call TRBD1 (6 bases). The CDR3 extends over 16 amino acids. The V and J ends lost 3 bases and 4 bases respectively, with 16 bases between them. The DNA of the CDR3 is TGTGCCAGCAGTTTTTCGGCAGGACAGAAATACAATGAGCAGTTCTTC. The encoded protein is CASSFSAGQKYNEQFF.

This clonotype was seen repeatedly, ten times or more. This CDR3 reads CASSLEASGNTIYF. In DNA, the CDR3 is TGCGCCAGCAGCTTGGAGGCATCTGGAAACACCATATATTTT. The chain employs TRBV5-1 and TRBJ1-3; D is undetermined. CDR3 length equals 14 residues. Germline V gene sequence: CDR1 SGHRS, CDR2 YFSETQ. The V end lost 0 bases, the J end lost 1 base, and 5 bases lay between the germline ends.

This clonotype was recorded many times. The chain carries TRBV7-9 and TRBJ1-1; a possible D gene is TRBD1 (5 bases). V was trimmed by 5 bases and J by 1 base, leaving 14 bases between them. Germline-derived CDR1 and CDR2 are SEHNR and FQNEAQ (reference sequence). This CDR3 contains 15 residues. The CDR3 here is CASSPPGTGNTEAFF. CDR3 DNA sequence: TGTGCCAGCAGCCCCCCCGGGACGGGGAACACTGAAGCTTTCTTT.

This clonotype was picked up a small number of times. The chain couples TRBV12-3 or TRBV12-4 to TRBJ2-1; 10 nucleotides line up with TRBD2. Trimming took 6 bases from V and 7 from J; bases not matched to a gene: 9. This CDR3 region has 15 residues. This CDR3 is CASRTSGGGSNEQFF. CDR3 nucleotides: TGTGCCAGCAGGACAAGCGGGGGGGGTTCGAATGAGCAGTTCTTC.

This clonotype appeared a few times. Written as DNA, the CDR3 is TGCAGCGTTAACCGGGACATCTCTAGCACAGATACGCAGTATTTT. Translation gives CSVNRDISSTDTQYF. The V gene is TRBV29-1, the J gene TRBJ2-3; the D gene is possibly TRBD1 (6 bases). Trimming cost V 5 bases and J 0 bases, with 15 bases left between them. Per germline, CDR1 SQVTM and CDR2 ANQGSEA. This CDR3 contains 15 residues.

The table lists this clonotype with many counts. This sequence joins TRBV5-1 and TRBJ2-3; no clear D gene. There are 14 residues in the CDR3. Germline CDR1 is SGHRS and CDR2 is YFSETQ. The germline V and J ends were trimmed by 5 bases and 0 bases, with 10 bases remaining between them. Here the CDR3 DNA reads TGCGCCAGCAGTATCTCAGACAGCACAGATACGCAGTATTTT. Encoded protein: CASSISDSTDTQYF. Drawing the rest from reference TRBV5-1 and TRBJ2-3, the complete variable domain is KAGVTQTPRYLIKTRGQQVTLSCSPISGHRSVSWYQQTPGQGLQFLFEYFSETQRNKGNFPGRFSGRQFSNSRSEMNVSTLELGDSALYLCASSISDSTDTQYFGPGTRLTVL.

This clonotype was seen at least ten times. The J gene is TRBJ2-1, the V gene TRBV5-1, with a tentative D call TRBD1 (5 bases). V lost 0 bases and J 5 bases, leaving 9 bases between the germline ends. CDR3 length equals 14 residues. The germline V gene encodes CDR1 SGHRS and CDR2 YFSETQ. CDR3 DNA sequence: TGCGCCAGCAGCTTGGCCGGACACGACAATGAGCAGTTCTTC. Its protein is CASSLAGHDNEQFF. Together with reference TRBV5-1 and TRBJ2-1, the CDR3 gives the full variable domain: KAGVTQTPRYLIKTRGQQVTLSCSPISGHRSVSWYQQTPGQGLQFLFEYFSETQRNKGNFPGRFSGRQFSNSRSEMNVSTLELGDSALYLCASSLAGHDNEQFFGPGTRLTVL.

This clonotype was counted many times. The rearrangement joins TRBV12-3 or TRBV12-4 to TRBJ2-7; D is possibly TRBD2 (6 bases). The CDR3 is made up of 15 amino acids. The V gene lost 2 bases and the J gene lost 2 bases, with 13 bases spanning the gap. CDR3 protein: CASSLSPGGAYEQYF. The DNA of the CDR3 is TGTGCCAGCAGTTTATCGCCCGGGGGAGCCTACGAGCAGTACTTC.

This chain connects TRBV29-1 to TRBJ1-1; no firm D call. Trimming removed 0 bases from V and 2 bases from J, with 4 bases in between. CDR3 length equals 12 residues. Germline V gene sequence: CDR1 SQVTM, CDR2 ANQGSEA. The CDR3, as DNA: TGCAGCGTTGAAGAGAGAAACACTGAAGCTTTCTTT. The encoded protein is CSVEERNTEAFF.

As to this clonotype: With a much larger clone just one base away, this may be a read error. The chain uses TRBV5-1 and TRBJ2-7; 7 bases agree with TRBD1. The CDR3 is 14 amino acids. The V gene end was trimmed by 7 bases and the J gene end by 6 bases; junction bases not matched to a gene: 13. CDR1 and CDR2 (germline): SGHRS, YFSETQ. CDR3 protein: CASGPTGSKGEQYF. CDR3 DNA sequence: TGCGCCAGCGGCCCGACAGGGTCAAAGGGCGAGCAGTACTTC.

V is TRBV27 and J is TRBJ2-7; either TRBD1 or TRBD2 may fit D (5 bases each). The CDR3 loop spans 13 amino acids. Between the trimmed V and J ends, which lost 2 bases and 5 bases, there was a span of 10 bases. Germline V gene data show CDR1 as MNHEY and CDR2 as SMNVEV (reference sequence). DNA of the CDR3: TGTGCCAGCAGTTTAGTCGGGGACCACGAGCAGTACTTC. Its translation is CASSLVGDHEQYF.

This chain joins TRBV12-3 or TRBV12-4 and TRBJ2-7; D gene unclear. The CDR3 covers 10 residues. The V end was cut by 4 bases, the J end by 5 bases, with 3 bases between. CDR3 sequence (DNA): TGTGCCAGCAGTTCCCACGAGCAGTACTTC. Amino acids: CASSSHEQYF.

This clonotype has a handful of counts. The chain is built from TRBV30 and TRBJ2-1, with D unresolved. Germline CDR1 reads GTSNPN; CDR2 reads SVGIG (reference sequence). The length of the CDR3 is 12 residues. Between the trimmed V and J ends, which lost 0 bases and 2 bases, there was a span of 2 bases. The CDR3 loop reads CAWSVPYNEQFF. The CDR3 DNA sequence: TGTGCCTGGAGTGTACCCTACAATGAGCAGTTCTTC.

This clonotype was counted at least ten times. The chain couples TRBV3-1 to TRBJ2-5; D is unclear. The CDR3 consists of 13 residues. CDR1 and CDR2 (germline): LGHDT, YNNKEL (reference sequence). The V and J ends lost 6 bases and 5 bases respectively, with 13 bases between them. The CDR3 coding sequence is TGTGCCAGCAGACCCGCTAGAGAGGAGACCCAGTACTTC. Translated, it gives CASRPAREETQYF.

In this sample, this clonotype turned up a few times. The rearrangement uses TRBV4-2 and TRBJ1-5; the D gene is possibly TRBD1 (6 bases). Germline V gene lookup returns CDR1 LGHNA and CDR2 YNFKEQ. The CDR3 has 15 amino acids. Trimming cost V 2 bases and J 3 bases, with 11 bases left between them. CDR3 loop: CASSQLTGNNQPQHF. The CDR3 bases are TGTGCCAGCAGCCAACTTACAGGGAACAATCAGCCCCAGCATTTT.

This clonotype has only a few counts. This sequence joins TRBV11-2 and TRBJ2-7; TRBD1 matches 11 bases. The CDR3 runs 18 residues. Germline CDR1 reads SGHAT; CDR2 reads FQNNGV. V lost 1 base and J lost 5; bases outside the gene matches: 13. CDR3 nucleotide sequence: TGTGCCAGCAGCTTAGTCATGCCCGGACAGGGGGCGACCCACGAGCAGTACTTC. Translation: CASSLVMPGQGATHEQYF. Combining the CDR3 with reference TRBV11-2 and TRBJ2-7 gives the whole variable domain EAGVAQSPRYKIIEKRQSVAFWCNPISGHATLYWYQQILGQGPKLLIQFQNNGVVDDSQLPKDRFSAERLKGVDSTLKIQPAKLEDSAVYLCASSLVMPGQGATHEQYFGPGTRLTVT.